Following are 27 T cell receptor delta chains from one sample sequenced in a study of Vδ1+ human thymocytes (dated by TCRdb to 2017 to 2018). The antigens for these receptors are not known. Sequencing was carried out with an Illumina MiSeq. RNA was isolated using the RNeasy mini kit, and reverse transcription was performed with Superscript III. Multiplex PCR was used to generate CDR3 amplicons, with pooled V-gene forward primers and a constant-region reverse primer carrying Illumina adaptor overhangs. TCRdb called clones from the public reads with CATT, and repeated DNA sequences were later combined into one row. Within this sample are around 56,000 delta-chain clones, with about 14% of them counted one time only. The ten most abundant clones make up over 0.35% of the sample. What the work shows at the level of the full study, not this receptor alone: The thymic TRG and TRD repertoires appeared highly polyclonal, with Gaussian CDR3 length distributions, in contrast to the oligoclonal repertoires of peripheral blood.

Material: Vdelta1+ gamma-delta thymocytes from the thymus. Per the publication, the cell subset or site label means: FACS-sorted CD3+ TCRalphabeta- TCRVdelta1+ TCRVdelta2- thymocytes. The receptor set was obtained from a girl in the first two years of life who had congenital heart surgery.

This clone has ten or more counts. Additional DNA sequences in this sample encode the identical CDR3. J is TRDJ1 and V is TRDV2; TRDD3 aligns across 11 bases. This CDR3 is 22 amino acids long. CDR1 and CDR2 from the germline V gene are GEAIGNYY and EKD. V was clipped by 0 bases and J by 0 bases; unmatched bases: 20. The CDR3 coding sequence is TGTGCCTGTGACACCTTGGACCCCGTACTGGGGGATATGGACGAGTACACCGATAAACTCATCTTT. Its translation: CACDTLDPVLGDMDEYTDKLIF.

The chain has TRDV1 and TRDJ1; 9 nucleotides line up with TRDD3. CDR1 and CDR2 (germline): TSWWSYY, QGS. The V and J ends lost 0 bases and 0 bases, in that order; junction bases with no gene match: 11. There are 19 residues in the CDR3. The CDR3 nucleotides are TGTGCTCTTGGGGAACTAGTATTCTGGGGATACGGCAACACCGATAAACTCATCTTT. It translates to CALGELVFWGYGNTDKLIF.

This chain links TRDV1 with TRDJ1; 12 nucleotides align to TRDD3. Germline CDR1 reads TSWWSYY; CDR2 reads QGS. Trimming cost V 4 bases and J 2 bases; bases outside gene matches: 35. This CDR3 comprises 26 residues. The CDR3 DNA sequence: TGTGCTCTTGGGGCCGGGGGCTACGTAAAGGGAGGTGCTGGGGGATACGCAAAGGAGTCAACCGATAAACTCATCTTT. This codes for CALGAGGYVKGGAGGYAKESTDKLIF.

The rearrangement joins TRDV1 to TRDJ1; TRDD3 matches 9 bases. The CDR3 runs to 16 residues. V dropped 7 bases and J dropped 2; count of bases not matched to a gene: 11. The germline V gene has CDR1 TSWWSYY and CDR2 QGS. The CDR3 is CALVWGIPGWTDKLIF. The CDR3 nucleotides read TGTGCTCTTGTCTGGGGGATCCCTGGCTGGACCGATAAACTCATCTTT.

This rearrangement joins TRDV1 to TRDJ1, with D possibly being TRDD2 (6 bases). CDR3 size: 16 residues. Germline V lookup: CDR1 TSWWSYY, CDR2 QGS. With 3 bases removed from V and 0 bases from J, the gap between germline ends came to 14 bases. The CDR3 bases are TGTGCTCTTGGGGAGGTGACCTTCCCCCACACCGATAAACTCATCTTT. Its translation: CALGEVTFPHTDKLIF.

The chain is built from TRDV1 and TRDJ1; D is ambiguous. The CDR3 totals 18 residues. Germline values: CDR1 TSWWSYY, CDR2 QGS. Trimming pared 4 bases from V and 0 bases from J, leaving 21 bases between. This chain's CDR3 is CALGADRVPRLYTDKLIF. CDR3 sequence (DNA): TGTGCTCTTGGGGCAGATAGAGTACCCCGATTATACACCGATAAACTCATCTTT.

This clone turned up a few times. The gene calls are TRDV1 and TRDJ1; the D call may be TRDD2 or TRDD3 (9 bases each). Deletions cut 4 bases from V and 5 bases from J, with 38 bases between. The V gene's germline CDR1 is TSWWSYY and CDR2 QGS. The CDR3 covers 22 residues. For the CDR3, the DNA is TGTGCTCTTGGGGGACTCCTTCCTACGGGGGGGGATACTCGTCCGAGACGTGATAAACTCATCTTT. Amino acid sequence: CALGGLLPTGGDTRPRRDKLIF.

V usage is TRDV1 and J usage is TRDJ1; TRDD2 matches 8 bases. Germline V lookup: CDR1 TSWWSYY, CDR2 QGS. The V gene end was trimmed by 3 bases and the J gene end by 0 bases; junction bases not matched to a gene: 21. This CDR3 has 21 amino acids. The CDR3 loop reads CALGDHFLPDTKHLYTDKLIF. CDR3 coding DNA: TGTGCTCTTGGGGATCACTTCCTACCCGATACTAAACACCTGTACACCGATAAACTCATCTTT.

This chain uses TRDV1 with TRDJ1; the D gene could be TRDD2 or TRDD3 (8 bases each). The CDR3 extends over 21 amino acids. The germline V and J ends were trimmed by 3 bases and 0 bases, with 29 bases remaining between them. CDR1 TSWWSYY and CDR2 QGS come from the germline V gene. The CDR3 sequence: CALGDASSYLGEGGYTDKLIF. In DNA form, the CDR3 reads TGTGCTCTTGGGGATGCCTCTTCCTACCTGGGGGAAGGGGGTTACACCGATAAACTCATCTTT.

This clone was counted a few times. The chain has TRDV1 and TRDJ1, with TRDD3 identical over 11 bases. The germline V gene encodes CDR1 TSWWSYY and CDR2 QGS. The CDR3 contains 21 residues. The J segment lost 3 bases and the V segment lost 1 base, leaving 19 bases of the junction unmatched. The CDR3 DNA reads TGTGCTCTTGGGGAACCCCCCCTACTTATCCCTGGGGGATACACTGCCGATAAACTCATCTTT. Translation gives CALGEPPLLIPGGYTADKLIF.

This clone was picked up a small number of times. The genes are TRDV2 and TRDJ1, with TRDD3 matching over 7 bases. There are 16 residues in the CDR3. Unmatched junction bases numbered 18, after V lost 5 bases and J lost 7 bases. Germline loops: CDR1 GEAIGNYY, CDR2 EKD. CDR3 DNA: TGTGCCTGTGCCCAACTAAGCGCCGGGGGATGGGGTAAACTCATCTTT. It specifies CACAQLSAGGWGKLIF.

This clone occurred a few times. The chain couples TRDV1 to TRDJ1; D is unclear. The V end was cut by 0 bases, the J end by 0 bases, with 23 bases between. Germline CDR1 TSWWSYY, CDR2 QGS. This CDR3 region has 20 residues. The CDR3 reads CALGELPLTLGVGHTDKLIF. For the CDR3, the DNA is TGTGCTCTTGGGGAACTACCCCTGACCCTCGGCGTCGGGCACACCGATAAACTCATCTTT.

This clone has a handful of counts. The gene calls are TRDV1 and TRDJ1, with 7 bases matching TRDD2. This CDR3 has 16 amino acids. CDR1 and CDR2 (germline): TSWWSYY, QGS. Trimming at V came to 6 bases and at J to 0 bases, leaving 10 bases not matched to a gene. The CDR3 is CALGSFLPPYTDKLIF. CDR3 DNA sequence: TGTGCTCTTGGTTCCTTCCTCCCTCCGTACACCGATAAACTCATCTTT.

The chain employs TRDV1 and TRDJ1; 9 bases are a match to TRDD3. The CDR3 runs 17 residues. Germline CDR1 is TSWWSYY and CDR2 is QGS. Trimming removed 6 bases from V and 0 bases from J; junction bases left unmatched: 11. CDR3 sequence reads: CALGDRGYGPNTDKLIF. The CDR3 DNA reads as TGTGCTCTTGGAGACCGGGGATACGGCCCGAACACCGATAAACTCATCTTT.

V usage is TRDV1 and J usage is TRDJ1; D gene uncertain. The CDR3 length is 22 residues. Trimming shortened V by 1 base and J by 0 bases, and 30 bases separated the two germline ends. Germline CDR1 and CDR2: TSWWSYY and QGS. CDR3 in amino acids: CALGEHHHYSLTRVTYTDKLIF. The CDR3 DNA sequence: TGTGCTCTTGGGGAACACCACCACTATTCCCTCACCAGGGTCACGTACACCGATAAACTCATCTTT.

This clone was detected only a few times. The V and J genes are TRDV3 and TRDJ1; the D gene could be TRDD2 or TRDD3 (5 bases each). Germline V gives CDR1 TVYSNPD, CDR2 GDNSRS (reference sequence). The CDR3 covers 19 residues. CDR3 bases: TGTGCAATAAGCGGGGTAGCCCTACGGTTAATTGGGGAGGCTCATAAACTCATCTTT. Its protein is CAISGVALRLIGEAHKLIF.

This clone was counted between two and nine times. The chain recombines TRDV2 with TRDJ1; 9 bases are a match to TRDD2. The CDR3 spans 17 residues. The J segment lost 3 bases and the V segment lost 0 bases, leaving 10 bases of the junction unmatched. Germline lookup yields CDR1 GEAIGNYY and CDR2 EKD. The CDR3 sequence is CACDTSRRPSYSDKLIF. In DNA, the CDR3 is TGTGCCTGTGACACCTCCAGACGGCCTTCCTACTCCGATAAACTCATCTTT.

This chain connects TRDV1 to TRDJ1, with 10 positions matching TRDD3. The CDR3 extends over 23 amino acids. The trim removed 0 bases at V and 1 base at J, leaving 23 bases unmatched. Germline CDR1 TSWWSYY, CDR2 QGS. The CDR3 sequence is CALGELVNCVANTGGSPTDKLIF. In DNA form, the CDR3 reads TGTGCTCTTGGGGAACTAGTAAATTGCGTGGCCAATACTGGGGGATCACCCACCGATAAACTCATCTTT.

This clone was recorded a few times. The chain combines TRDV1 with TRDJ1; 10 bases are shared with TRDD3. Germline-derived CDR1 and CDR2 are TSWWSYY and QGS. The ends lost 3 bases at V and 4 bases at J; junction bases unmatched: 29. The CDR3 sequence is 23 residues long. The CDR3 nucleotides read TGTGCTCTTGGGGACCTAAGCATGGGACCACTCTTGGAAGGAACTGGGGGATTCGATAAACTCATCTTT. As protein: CALGDLSMGPLLEGTGGFDKLIF.

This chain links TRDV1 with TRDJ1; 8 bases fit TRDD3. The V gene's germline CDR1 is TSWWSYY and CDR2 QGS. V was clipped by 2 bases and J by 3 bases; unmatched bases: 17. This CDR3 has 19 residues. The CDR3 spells CALGEVPTSGDREADKLIF. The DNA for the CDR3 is TGTGCTCTTGGGGAAGTTCCCACGTCGGGGGATAGGGAGGCCGATAAACTCATCTTT.

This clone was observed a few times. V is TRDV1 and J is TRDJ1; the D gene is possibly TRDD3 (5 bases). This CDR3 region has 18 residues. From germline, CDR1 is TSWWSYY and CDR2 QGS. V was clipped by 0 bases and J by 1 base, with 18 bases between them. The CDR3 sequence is CALGELVYPPGFTDKLIF. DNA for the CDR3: TGTGCTCTTGGGGAACTGGTCTACCCGCCTGGGTTCACCGATAAACTCATCTTT.

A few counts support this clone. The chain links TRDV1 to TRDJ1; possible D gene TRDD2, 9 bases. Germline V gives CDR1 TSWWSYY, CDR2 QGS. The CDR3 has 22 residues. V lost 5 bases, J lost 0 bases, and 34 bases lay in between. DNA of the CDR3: TGTGCTCTTGGGAAGACCTTCCTACGTCTACTGGGGGCCCCCGAGTACACCGATAAACTCATCTTT. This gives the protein CALGKTFLRLLGAPEYTDKLIF.

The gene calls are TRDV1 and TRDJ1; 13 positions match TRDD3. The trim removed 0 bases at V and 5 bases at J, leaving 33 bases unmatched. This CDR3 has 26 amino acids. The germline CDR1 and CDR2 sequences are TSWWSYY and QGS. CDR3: CALGELILSLPYTLLGDTAVGDKLIF. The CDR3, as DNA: TGTGCTCTTGGGGAACTTATTCTGAGTCTTCCTTACACCTTACTGGGGGATACGGCTGTCGGAGATAAACTCATCTTT.

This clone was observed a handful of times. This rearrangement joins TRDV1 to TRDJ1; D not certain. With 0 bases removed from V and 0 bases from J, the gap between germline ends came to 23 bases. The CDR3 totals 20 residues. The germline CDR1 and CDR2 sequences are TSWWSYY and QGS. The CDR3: CALGELTIHLPLRNTDKLIF. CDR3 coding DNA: TGTGCTCTTGGGGAACTCACCATCCATCTGCCATTACGAAACACCGATAAACTCATCTTT.

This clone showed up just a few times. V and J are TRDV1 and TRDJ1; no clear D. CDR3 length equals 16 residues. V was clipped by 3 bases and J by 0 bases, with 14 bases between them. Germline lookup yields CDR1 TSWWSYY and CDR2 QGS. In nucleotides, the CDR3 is TGTGCTCTTGGGGACCCCGGTACTCCGTACACCGATAAACTCATCTTT. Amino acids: CALGDPGTPYTDKLIF.

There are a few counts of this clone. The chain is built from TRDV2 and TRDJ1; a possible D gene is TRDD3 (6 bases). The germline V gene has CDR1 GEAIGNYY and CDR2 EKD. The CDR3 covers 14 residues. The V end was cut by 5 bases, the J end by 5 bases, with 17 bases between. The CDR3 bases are TGTGCCTGTGGACCTGGGGATTCGGAAGATAAACTCATCTTT. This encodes CACGPGDSEDKLIF.

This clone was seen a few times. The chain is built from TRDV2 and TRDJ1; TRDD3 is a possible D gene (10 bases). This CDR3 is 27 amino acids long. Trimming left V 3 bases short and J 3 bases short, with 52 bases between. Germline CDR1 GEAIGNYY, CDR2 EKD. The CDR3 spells CACDGLPTRGRGIRGDGQNPGSDKLIF. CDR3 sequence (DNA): TGTGCCTGTGACGGCCTTCCTACCAGAGGGCGGGGGATACGGGGCGACGGCCAAAACCCTGGATCCGATAAACTCATCTTT.